This is a list of T cell receptor beta chains from one sample in a study of blood T cell repertoires in COVID-19. Assay: immunoSEQ multiplex PCR; the TCRdb copy retains only in-frame clones and omits some. The table lists about 150,000 clones, 80% to 90% of them singletons. The sequenced sample consisted of PBMCs or T cells enriched from blood (not recorded which). The origin of the receptors is a man between 50 and 59 years old who had recovered from COVID-19. The CDR3 runs from the conserved cysteine through the conserved F or W. Each record gives: D gene, J gene, V gene, clone size, CDR3 protein, CDR3 DNA. A D gene is named only where the DNA matches it firmly. Size values are once, few and many counts, or a class for expanded clones, and some rows have none.

d_gene: .; j_gene: TRBJ1-2; v_gene: TRBV29-1; abundance: once; CDR3aa: CSVDMGAGVLYGYTF; CDR3nt: TGCAGCGTTGATATGGGCGCAGGGGTTCTATATGGCTACACCTTC
d_gene: TRBD1; j_gene: TRBJ2-3; v_gene: TRBV10-3; abundance: .; CDR3aa: CAISEGRQGDTQYF; CDR3nt: TGTGCCATCAGTGAAGGACGACAGGGAGATACGCAGTATTTT
d_gene: .; j_gene: TRBJ1-3; v_gene: TRBV24-1; abundance: .; CDR3aa: CATSDPREVEGNTIYF; CDR3nt: TGTGCCACCAGTGACCCCAGGGAGGTTGAGGGAAACACCATATATTTT
d_gene: .; j_gene: TRBJ2-7; v_gene: TRBV6-2/TRBV6-3; abundance: .; CDR3aa: CASSTIDRKTYEQYF; CDR3nt: TGTGCCAGCAGTACTATAGACAGAAAAACTTACGAGCAGTACTTC
d_gene: TRBD2; j_gene: TRBJ2-1; v_gene: TRBV24-1; abundance: .; CDR3aa: CATSSASGRSYNEQFF; CDR3nt: TGTGCCACCAGTTCCGCCAGCGGGAGGTCCTACAATGAGCAGTTCTTC
d_gene: .; j_gene: TRBJ1-5; v_gene: TRBV4-1; abundance: few; CDR3aa: CASSQKLYQPQHF; CDR3nt: TGCGCCAGCAGCCAAAAACTTTACCAGCCCCAGCATTTT
d_gene: TRBD1; j_gene: TRBJ1-4; v_gene: TRBV14; abundance: .; CDR3aa: CASKFGTGGEKLFF; CDR3nt: TGTGCCAGCAAATTTGGGACAGGCGGTGAAAAACTGTTTTTT
d_gene: .; j_gene: TRBJ2-1; v_gene: TRBV29-1; abundance: .; CDR3aa: CSVAFPGVTVEQFF; CDR3nt: TGCAGCGTTGCATTTCCGGGGGTAACCGTTGAGCAGTTCTTC
d_gene: TRBD1; j_gene: TRBJ1-6; v_gene: TRBV12-5; abundance: .; CDR3aa: CASGLLTRQGKDDSPLHF; CDR3nt: TGTGCTAGTGGTCTCTTAACTCGACAGGGAAAGGATGATTCACCCCTCCACTTT
d_gene: .; j_gene: TRBJ1-6; v_gene: TRBV19; abundance: .; CDR3aa: CASSSASQGAGGAGRMALHF; CDR3nt: TGTGCCAGTAGCTCCGCATCCCAAGGTGCGGGGGGCGCGGGTCGTATGGCCCTCCACTTT
d_gene: .; j_gene: TRBJ1-4; v_gene: TRBV28; abundance: .; CDR3aa: CASSRPPQGIGEKLFF; CDR3nt: TGTGCCAGCAGCCGGCCGCCGCAGGGTATCGGAGAAAAACTGTTTTTT
d_gene: TRBD1; j_gene: TRBJ1-5; v_gene: TRBV24-1; abundance: .; CDR3aa: CAGTGGSNQPQHF; CDR3nt: TGTGCTGGGACAGGGGGCAGCAATCAGCCCCAGCATTTT
d_gene: TRBD2; j_gene: TRBJ2-5; v_gene: TRBV11-1; abundance: .; CDR3aa: CASSSIAGWGKRDF; CDR3nt: TGTGCCAGCAGCTCAATAGCGGGTTGGGGGAAGAGAGACTTC
d_gene: TRBD1; j_gene: TRBJ1-5; v_gene: TRBV19; abundance: .; CDR3aa: CASNRRQGSNQPQHF; CDR3nt: TGTGCCAGTAACCGCCGACAGGGGAGCAATCAGCCCCAGCATTTT
d_gene: TRBD1; j_gene: TRBJ1-1; v_gene: TRBV5-1; abundance: .; CDR3aa: CASSLGQGGSEAFF; CDR3nt: TGCGCCAGCAGCTTGGGGCAGGGGGGATCTGAAGCTTTCTTT
d_gene: .; j_gene: TRBJ2-2; v_gene: TRBV2; abundance: .; CDR3aa: CASSAQGTNTGELFF; CDR3nt: TGTGCCAGCAGTGCCCAGGGGACGAACACCGGGGAGCTGTTTTTT
d_gene: .; j_gene: TRBJ2-1; v_gene: TRBV3-1/TRBV3-2; abundance: .; CDR3aa: CASSRLRGGEQFF; CDR3nt: TGTGCCAGCAGCCGCCTAAGAGGAGGTGAGCAGTTCTTC
d_gene: .; j_gene: TRBJ1-3; v_gene: TRBV7-2; abundance: .; CDR3aa: CASSRIQGSSGNTIYF; CDR3nt: TGTGCCAGCAGCCGTATCCAGGGTAGCTCTGGAAACACCATATATTTT
d_gene: TRBD1; j_gene: TRBJ1-3; v_gene: TRBV6-4; abundance: .; CDR3aa: CASMARQGAVDTIYF; CDR3nt: TGTGCCAGCATGGCCAGACAGGGGGCGGTGGACACCATATATTTT
d_gene: TRBD2; j_gene: TRBJ2-7; v_gene: TRBV6-5; abundance: .; CDR3aa: CASSRGTSGSYEQYF; CDR3nt: TGTGCCAGCAGCAGAGGGACTAGCGGGTCCTACGAGCAGTACTTC
d_gene: .; j_gene: TRBJ2-2; v_gene: TRBV7-6; abundance: once; CDR3aa: CASSLAPGTNTGELFF; CDR3nt: TGTGCCAGCAGCTTAGCGCCGGGGACGAACACCGGGGAGCTGTTTTTT
d_gene: TRBD2; j_gene: TRBJ2-1; v_gene: TRBV7-3; abundance: .; CDR3aa: CASSLAGGYNEQFF; CDR3nt: TGTGCCAGCAGCTTAGCGGGGGGGTACAATGAGCAGTTCTTC
d_gene: .; j_gene: TRBJ2-3; v_gene: TRBV11-2; abundance: .; CDR3aa: CASSLGGLSTDTQYF; CDR3nt: TGTGCCAGCAGCTTAGGCGGTCTAAGCACAGATACGCAGTATTTT
d_gene: .; j_gene: TRBJ1-3; v_gene: TRBV12-1; abundance: few; CDR3aa: CASSFYRTGQEHTIYF; CDR3nt: TGTGCCAGCAGCTTTTACAGGACAGGGCAGGAACACACCATATATTTT
d_gene: .; j_gene: TRBJ1-1; v_gene: TRBV7-8; abundance: .; CDR3aa: CASSLAGVTEAFF; CDR3nt: TGTGCCAGCAGCTTAGCCGGGGTGACTGAAGCTTTCTTT
d_gene: .; j_gene: TRBJ1-4; v_gene: TRBV21-1; abundance: .; CDR3aa: CARSTENEKLFF; CDR3nt: TGTGCCAGGTCGACAGAGAATGAAAAACTGTTTTTT
d_gene: TRBD1; j_gene: TRBJ1-5; v_gene: TRBV2; abundance: .; CDR3aa: CASSDGTGFQPQHF; CDR3nt: TGTGCCAGCAGTGACGGGACAGGGTTTCAGCCCCAGCATTTT
d_gene: TRBD1; j_gene: TRBJ1-6; v_gene: TRBV19; abundance: .; CDR3aa: CASSNRGSHSPLHF; CDR3nt: TGTGCCAGTAGTAACAGGGGATCCCACTCACCCCTCCACTTT
d_gene: TRBD1; j_gene: TRBJ1-4; v_gene: TRBV27; abundance: .; CDR3aa: CASRLRTGVNEKLFF; CDR3nt: TGTGCCAGCAGATTAAGGACAGGGGTTAATGAAAAACTGTTTTTT
d_gene: TRBD1; j_gene: TRBJ1-6; v_gene: TRBV5-1; abundance: few; CDR3aa: CASSLELIQGASPLHF; CDR3nt: TGCGCCAGCAGCTTGGAATTAATCCAGGGGGCTTCACCCCTCCACTTT
d_gene: TRBD1; j_gene: TRBJ1-5; v_gene: TRBV5-1; abundance: few; CDR3aa: CASSVQGAVDQPQHF; CDR3nt: TGCGCCAGCAGCGTACAGGGGGCCGTGGATCAGCCCCAGCATTTT
d_gene: .; j_gene: TRBJ1-4; v_gene: TRBV28; abundance: .; CDR3aa: CASSRQVTEKLFF; CDR3nt: TGTGCCAGCAGTCGACAGGTTACCGAAAAACTGTTTTTT
d_gene: .; j_gene: TRBJ2-1; v_gene: TRBV28; abundance: .; CDR3aa: CASSFVWTNENDEQFF; CDR3nt: TGTGCCAGCAGTTTTGTGTGGACAAACGAAAACGATGAGCAGTTCTTC
d_gene: TRBD1; j_gene: TRBJ1-4; v_gene: TRBV6-1; abundance: once; CDR3aa: CASSDTGVDEKLFF; CDR3nt: TGTGCCAGCAGTGATACAGGGGTGGATGAAAAACTGTTTTTT
d_gene: TRBD1; j_gene: TRBJ2-2; v_gene: TRBV5-1; abundance: .; CDR3aa: CASTRGGQGNTGELFF; CDR3nt: TGCGCCAGCACCCGGGGTGGACAGGGGAACACCGGGGAGCTGTTTTTT
d_gene: .; j_gene: TRBJ1-2; v_gene: TRBV15; abundance: .; CDR3aa: CATSPQNLYGYTF; CDR3nt: TGTGCCACCAGTCCACAGAATCTCTATGGCTACACCTTC
d_gene: .; j_gene: TRBJ1-4; v_gene: TRBV20-1; abundance: once; CDR3aa: CSASERLEEKLFF; CDR3nt: TGCAGTGCTAGTGAGAGGCTGGAGGAAAAACTGTTTTTT
d_gene: .; j_gene: TRBJ2-7; v_gene: TRBV28; abundance: .; CDR3aa: CASSLLSYEQYF; CDR3nt: TGTGCCAGCAGTTTACTCTCCTACGAGCAGTACTTC
d_gene: .; j_gene: TRBJ2-6; v_gene: TRBV5-1; abundance: .; CDR3aa: CASSLATWKGRRPTGANVLTF; CDR3nt: TGCGCCAGCAGCTTGGCCACGTGGAAAGGACGGAGGCCTACTGGGGCCAACGTCCTGACTTTC
d_gene: TRBD1; j_gene: TRBJ1-1; v_gene: TRBV5-1; abundance: .; CDR3aa: CASSFVTGDTEAFF; CDR3nt: TGCGCCAGCAGCTTTGTGACAGGGGACACTGAAGCTTTCTTT
d_gene: .; j_gene: TRBJ2-7; v_gene: TRBV12-3/TRBV12-4; abundance: .; CDR3aa: CASSLIASEQYF; CDR3nt: TGTGCCAGCAGTTTAATAGCATCCGAGCAGTACTTC
d_gene: TRBD1; j_gene: TRBJ2-1; v_gene: TRBV7-7; abundance: few; CDR3aa: CASSQGVGGYNEQFF; CDR3nt: TGTGCCAGCAGCCAGGGGGTGGGCGGGTACAATGAGCAGTTCTTC
d_gene: TRBD1; j_gene: TRBJ2-7; v_gene: TRBV5-1; abundance: .; CDR3aa: CASSLTSAGDRVLLCQEYF; CDR3nt: TGCGCCAGCAGCTTGACCTCGGCCGGGGACAGGGTTTTGTTGTGTCAGGAGTACTTC
d_gene: .; j_gene: TRBJ1-1; v_gene: TRBV7-9; abundance: few; CDR3aa: CASSPRQHSNTEAFF; CDR3nt: TGTGCCAGCAGCCCTCGACAGCATTCGAACACTGAAGCTTTCTTT
d_gene: .; j_gene: TRBJ2-5; v_gene: TRBV7-2; abundance: .; CDR3aa: CASSPSRAQTQETQYF; CDR3nt: TGTGCCAGCAGCCCCTCCAGGGCACAGACACAAGAGACCCAGTACTTC
d_gene: .; j_gene: TRBJ1-2; v_gene: TRBV7-9; abundance: .; CDR3aa: CASSLTGGDLSVGYTF; CDR3nt: TGTGCCAGCAGCTTGACAGGAGGAGACCTATCCGTGGGCTACACCTTC
d_gene: TRBD1; j_gene: TRBJ1-2; v_gene: TRBV11-2; abundance: .; CDR3aa: CASSSWSRDRGRGGYTF; CDR3nt: TGTGCCAGCAGCTCCTGGTCCCGGGACAGGGGGCGTGGGGGCTACACCTTC
d_gene: TRBD1; j_gene: TRBJ1-1; v_gene: TRBV28; abundance: .; CDR3aa: CASSSIPRTGKRLNTEAFF; CDR3nt: TGTGCCAGCAGTTCCATACCCCGGACAGGGAAGAGGCTCAACACTGAAGCTTTCTTT
d_gene: TRBD2; j_gene: TRBJ2-7; v_gene: TRBV27; abundance: .; CDR3aa: CASWDYFSGNEQYF; CDR3nt: TGTGCCAGCTGGGACTACTTTTCTGGGAACGAGCAGTACTTC
d_gene: TRBD1; j_gene: TRBJ2-1; v_gene: TRBV28; abundance: .; CDR3aa: CASSGGDRVHYNEQFF; CDR3nt: TGTGCCAGCAGTGGGGGGGACAGGGTACACTACAATGAGCAGTTCTTC
d_gene: .; j_gene: TRBJ2-1; v_gene: TRBV29-1; abundance: .; CDR3aa: CSVLRLGGEQFF; CDR3nt: TGCAGCGTTTTAAGGTTAGGCGGTGAGCAGTTCTTC
d_gene: TRBD1; j_gene: TRBJ1-2; v_gene: TRBV5-4; abundance: .; CDR3aa: CASSGGDSAPYGYTF; CDR3nt: TGTGCCAGCAGCGGCGGGGACAGTGCCCCGTATGGCTACACCTTC
d_gene: TRBD1; j_gene: TRBJ1-4; v_gene: TRBV24-1; abundance: .; CDR3aa: CATSGTGESNEKLFF; CDR3nt: TGTGCCACCAGTGGGACAGGGGAATCTAATGAAAAACTGTTTTTT
d_gene: .; j_gene: TRBJ1-1; v_gene: TRBV7-9; abundance: .; CDR3aa: CASSFISGTEAFF; CDR3nt: TGTGCCAGCAGCTTTATTTCAGGAACTGAAGCTTTCTTT
d_gene: TRBD1; j_gene: TRBJ1-1; v_gene: TRBV28; abundance: .; CDR3aa: CASRRTGGGTEAFF; CDR3nt: TGTGCCAGCAGGAGGACAGGGGGCGGCACTGAAGCTTTCTTT
d_gene: TRBD1; j_gene: TRBJ1-2; v_gene: TRBV10-1; abundance: .; CDR3aa: CASSELVAGTGALIGGYTF; CDR3nt: TGCGCCAGCAGTGAGCTGGTAGCAGGGACAGGGGCGCTTATAGGTGGCTACACCTTC
d_gene: .; j_gene: TRBJ2-6; v_gene: TRBV14; abundance: .; CDR3aa: CASVASSGANVLTF; CDR3nt: TGTGCCAGCGTGGCCTCCTCTGGGGCCAACGTCCTGACTTTC
d_gene: .; j_gene: TRBJ1-2; v_gene: TRBV5-5; abundance: .; CDR3aa: CASSLGQATPTYTF; CDR3nt: TGTGCCAGCAGCTTGGGACAGGCAACCCCTACCTACACCTTC